These T cell receptor beta chains were read from a single sample in a study of shared clonotypes between healthy human individuals. Measured with immunoSEQ multiplex PCR; TCRdb has only the in-frame clones, and not every one. The table has roughly 2,300,000 clones, under 95% seen once. Sequencing used naive CD4+ T cells from PBMCs. The origin of the receptors is a man younger than 35 in good health. Some clones in this sample may be carry-over from other donors' samples. The CDR3 runs from the conserved cysteine through the conserved F or W. The D gene is left open where the match is weak. Not every row has a clone size; where given, it reads once, few, many or a size class.

D	V	size	J	length	CDR3	DNA
-	TRBV2	-	TRBJ2-3	14	CASRERTATDTQYF	TGTGCCAGCAGAGAGAGGACAGCCACAGATACGCAGTATTTT
TRBD1	TRBV19	-	TRBJ2-7	13	CASSRDRGYEQYF	TGTGCCAGTAGCCGGGACAGGGGGTACGAGCAGTACTTC
TRBD1	TRBV5-1	-	TRBJ2-7	14	CASSAGTGVYEQYF	TGCGCCAGCAGCGCCGGGACAGGGGTCTACGAGCAGTACTTC
TRBD1	TRBV10-1	-	TRBJ2-1	15	CASSLTGGTYNEQFF	TGCGCCAGCAGCCTAACAGGGGGGACCTACAATGAGCAGTTCTTC
-	TRBV25-1	-	TRBJ1-1	13	CASKKQGIGEAFF	TGTGCCAGCAAGAAACAGGGTATTGGTGAAGCTTTCTTT
TRBD1	TRBV5-1	-	TRBJ1-2	16	CASSSDRVRFSGGYTF	TGCGCCAGCAGCTCGGACAGGGTTCGCTTTTCAGGTGGCTACACCTTC
-	TRBV5-1	-	TRBJ1-5	13	CASSPAPDQPQHF	TGCGCCAGCAGCCCGGCCCCGGATCAGCCCCAGCATTTT
-	TRBV6-5	-	TRBJ1-5	14	CASSYSVSNQPQHF	TGTGCCAGCAGTTACTCTGTTAGCAATCAGCCCCAGCATTTT
-	TRBV9	-	TRBJ2-2	14	CASSPPGLTGELFF	TGTGCCAGCAGCCCCCCCGGCCTCACCGGGGAGCTGTTTTTT
-	TRBV19	-	TRBJ1-1	17	CASSIEAGALGGTEAFF	TGTGCCAGTAGTATAGAAGCGGGGGCACTAGGAGGGACTGAAGCTTTCTTT
-	TRBV14	once	TRBJ1-4	17	CASSQDYIWGPSEKLFF	TGTGCCAGCAGCCAAGACTATATATGGGGGCCCTCAGAAAAACTGTTTTTT
TRBD2	TRBV5-1	-	TRBJ2-5	17	CANTRATSGRSKETQYF	TGCGCCAACACTAGGGCAACTAGCGGGAGGTCGAAGGAGACCCAGTACTTC
-	TRBV5-1	once	TRBJ2-6	18	CASSRDRRGGSGANVLTF	TGCGCCAGCAGCCGAGACCGGAGGGGCGGCTCTGGGGCCAACGTCCTGACTTTC
-	TRBV7-9	-	TRBJ1-1	13	CASSLEPGGEAFF	TGTGCCAGCAGCTTAGAACCGGGCGGTGAAGCTTTCTTT
-	TRBV30	-	TRBJ2-6	14	CAWRRRDGANVLTF	TGTGCCTGGAGAAGAAGGGACGGGGCCAACGTCCTGACTTTC
TRBD1	TRBV5-1	once	TRBJ1-1	15	CASRAQGGLGTEAFF	TGCGCCAGCAGGGCCCAGGGGGGCTTAGGGACTGAAGCTTTCTTT
-	TRBV29-1	-	TRBJ2-5	12	CSGRGGQETQYF	TGCAGCGGAAGGGGCGGCCAAGAGACCCAGTACTTC
-	TRBV2	-	TRBJ1-5	13	CASSERFLQPQHF	TGTGCCAGCAGTGAGCGGTTTCTTCAGCCCCAGCATTTT
TRBD1	TRBV7-9	-	TRBJ1-2	14	CASSFGTANYGYTF	TGTGCCAGCAGCTTTGGGACAGCCAACTATGGCTACACCTTC
TRBD1	TRBV6-5	-	TRBJ2-7	14	CASTRGQGDYEQYF	TGTGCCAGCACCCGGGGACAGGGTGACTACGAGCAGTACTTC
-	TRBV30	-	TRBJ1-2	11	CAWSVQIGGTF	TGTGCCTGGAGTGTACAGATTGGGGGCACCTTC
-	TRBV12-5	-	TRBJ2-5	13	CASGLVGGETQYF	TGTGCTAGTGGTTTGGTAGGAGGAGAGACCCAGTACTTC
-	TRBV2	once	TRBJ1-2	12	CASSGTWYGYTF	TGTGCCAGCAGTGGGACATGGTATGGCTACACCTTC
-	TRBV30	-	TRBJ1-4	13	CAWSRGTGEKLFF	TGTGCCTGGAGTCGAGGGACCGGAGAAAAACTGTTTTTT
TRBD1	TRBV5-1	-	TRBJ2-7	14	CASSLPGQGSEQYF	TGCGCCAGCAGCTTACCGGGACAGGGCTCCGAGCAGTACTTC
-	TRBV9	few	TRBJ1-5	13	CASSVGVDQPQHF	TGTGCCAGCAGCGTGGGGGTTGATCAGCCCCAGCATTTT
TRBD1	TRBV28	once	TRBJ2-1	15	CASTPGQGVFYEQFF	TGTGCCAGCACCCCGGGACAGGGGGTTTTCTATGAGCAGTTCTTC
-	TRBV5-1	-	TRBJ2-3	14	CASSLGQETDTQYF	TGCGCCAGCAGCTTGGGGCAGGAAACAGATACGCAGTATTTT
-	TRBV19	-	TRBJ1-2	14	CASSTQTGTYGYTF	TGTGCCAGTAGTACTCAGACAGGCACCTATGGCTACACCTTC
-	TRBV7-2	-	TRBJ2-7	14	CASSFIDGSYEQYF	TGTGCCAGCAGCTTCATTGACGGCTCCTACGAGCAGTACTTC
TRBD1	TRBV4-1	-	TRBJ2-1	17	CASSSSPGTGLYNEQFF	TGCGCCAGCAGCTCTTCTCCCGGGACAGGCCTCTACAATGAGCAGTTCTTC
-	TRBV19	-	TRBJ2-5	14	CASSIMVGQETQYF	TGTGCCAGTAGTATTATGGTCGGGCAAGAGACCCAGTACTTC
-	TRBV28	-	TRBJ1-2	17	CASSLGGTPLSNYGYTF	TGTGCCAGCAGTTTAGGGGGTACACCGCTATCAAACTATGGCTACACCTTC
-	TRBV6-1	-	TRBJ2-7	11	CASSYGVEQYF	TGTGCCAGCAGTTACGGGGTCGAGCAGTACTTC
-	TRBV18	few	TRBJ2-7	15	CASSQGDTGTYEQYF	TGTGCCAGCTCACAGGGGGACACGGGGACCTACGAGCAGTACTTC
TRBD2	TRBV20-1	few	TRBJ2-1	11	CSATPVAGQFF	TGCAGTGCTACCCCGGTAGCGGGGCAGTTCTTC
TRBD1	TRBV28	-	TRBJ2-6	14	CATWTGSGANVLTF	TGTGCCACTTGGACAGGCTCTGGGGCCAACGTCCTGACTTTC
-	TRBV7-9	-	TRBJ1-5	14	CASSLGDRNQPQHF	TGTGCCAGCAGCTTAGGGGACCGCAATCAGCCCCAGCATTTT
-	TRBV12-5	once	TRBJ2-3	13	CASGRIGEDTQYF	TGTGCTAGTGGGAGAATAGGGGAAGATACGCAGTATTTT
-	TRBV5-1	-	TRBJ2-5	16	CASSSGPGRESETQYF	TGCGCCAGCAGCTCTGGCCCCGGGAGAGAGTCAGAGACCCAGTACTTC
TRBD2	TRBV27	-	TRBJ2-7	15	CASKSGLAASYEQYF	TGTGCCAGCAAATCTGGGCTAGCGGCCTCCTACGAGCAGTACTTC
TRBD1	TRBV2	-	TRBJ1-2	16	CASRTGTGPLLYGYTF	TGTGCCAGCAGGACCGGGACAGGGCCCCTCCTCTATGGCTACACCTTC
-	TRBV18	-	TRBJ1-2	14	CASSPTESNYGYTF	TGTGCCAGCTCACCTACCGAATCTAACTATGGCTACACCTTC
-	TRBV5-6	-	TRBJ1-3	14	CASSLEQGRNTIYF	TGTGCCAGCAGCTTGGAGCAGGGTCGAAACACCATATATTTT
-	TRBV7-6	-	TRBJ1-4	15	CASSSGRTSEGKLFF	TGTGCCAGCAGCTCGGGACGGACTTCCGAGGGAAAACTGTTTTTT
TRBD2	TRBV30	-	TRBJ2-7	14	CAWSHGTSSYEQYF	TGTGCCTGGAGTCATGGGACTAGCTCCTACGAGCAGTACTTC
TRBD2	TRBV5-4	-	TRBJ2-5	14	CASSWTSGQETQYF	TGTGCCAGCAGCTGGACTAGCGGCCAAGAGACCCAGTACTTC
TRBD1	TRBV27	-	TRBJ2-2	15	CASSYRGVNTGELFF	TGTGCCAGCAGCTACAGGGGGGTGAACACCGGGGAGCTGTTTTTT